What follows are 20 T cell receptor beta chains derived from one specimen sequenced in a study of T-cell reconstitution after alpha-beta-depleted transplantation in children. The authors prepared the TCRbeta library with unique molecular identifiers. TCRdb passed the PCR reads through MiXCR, listing each CDR3 protein once. The sample lists about 77,000 distinct CDR3 sequences; 15% to 20% were seen once. Here the sequenced sample was PBMCs, mostly from graft donor cells, taken 360 days after TCRalphabeta/CD19-depleted stem cell transplant. These receptors were obtained from a male patient aged 2 to 9 who had a stem cell transplant for acute lymphoblastic leukemia, so the T cells may come from the graft donor.

This clonotype showed up many times. The chain combines TRBV10-3 with TRBJ2-5, with 14 bases lining up with TRBD2. Germline V gene lookup returns CDR1 ENHRY and CDR2 SYGVKD. V shed 10 bases and J 4 bases; nucleotides not matched to a gene: 2. This CDR3 is built from 13 residues. CDR3 loop: CATGTSGRETQYF. The CDR3 region has the DNA TGTGCCACCGGGACTAGCGGGAGAGAGACCCAGTACTTC.

This sequence joins TRBV9 and TRBJ1-1; a possible D gene is TRBD1 (6 bases). The germline V gene has CDR1 SGDLS and CDR2 YYNGEE. This CDR3 has 14 residues. Trimming removed 3 bases from V and 4 bases from J, with 13 bases in between. This chain's CDR3 is CASSAKGGGTEAFF. Here the CDR3 DNA reads TGTGCCAGCAGCGCCAAGGGGGGGGGCACTGAAGCTTTCTTT.

The chain is built from TRBV6-1 and TRBJ2-7; 9 bases map to TRBD2. This CDR3 is 14 amino acids long. Germline CDR1 and CDR2: MNHNS and SASEGT. J was trimmed by 3 bases and V by 5 bases; bases with no gene match: 5. Here the CDR3 reads CASSPSGRIYEQYF. The DNA for the CDR3 is TGTGCCAGCAGTCCAAGCGGGAGGATCTACGAGCAGTACTTC.

This clonotype was seen only a few times. The chain uses TRBV27 and TRBJ2-1, with a weak D call TRBD1 (6 bases). This CDR3 spans 17 amino acids. Between the trimmed V and J ends, which lost 3 bases and 0 bases, there was a span of 15 bases. Germline lookup yields CDR1 MNHEY and CDR2 SMNVEV (reference sequence). The CDR3 DNA reads TGTGCCAGCAGTTTCCCCACAGGGCTCAGCTCCTACAATGAGCAGTTCTTC. Residues: CASSFPTGLSSYNEQFF.

A few counts support this clonotype. The chain has TRBV7-9 and TRBJ1-4; 7 bases are shared with TRBD1. After removal of 5 bases from V and 8 bases from J, the junction contained 11 bases not matched to a gene. This CDR3 is 15 amino acids long. Per the germline V gene, CDR1 is SEHNR and CDR2 is FQNEAQ (reference sequence). CDR3 bases: TGTGCCAGCAGCCCGAGCCCGACAGGGACGGAAAAACTGTTTTTT. Translation gives CASSPSPTGTEKLFF.

The chain joins TRBV6-5 to TRBJ2-7; D is ambiguous. Germline V gene data show CDR1 as MNHEY and CDR2 as SVGAGI. CDR3 length: 11 residues. Between the trimmed V and J ends, which lost 11 bases and 5 bases, there was a span of 13 bases. The CDR3 DNA follows: TGTGCCGCCCCAAGGTTGGACGAGCAGTACTTC. It is translated as CAAPRLDEQYF.

The sample holds a few counts of this clonotype. This chain connects TRBV20-1 to TRBJ2-5; 9 nucleotides align to TRBD2. This CDR3 has 15 residues. The germline V gene encodes CDR1 DFQATT and CDR2 SNEGSKA (reference sequence). V gave up 3 bases and J gave up 0 bases; unmatched junction bases: 5. The CDR3 is CSASPLAGDQETQYF. CDR3 sequence (DNA): TGCAGTGCTAGTCCTTTAGCGGGAGACCAAGAGACCCAGTACTTC.

This clonotype was seen only a few times. The chain carries TRBV10-2 and TRBJ1-2; 9 nucleotides line up with TRBD1. The germline CDR1 and CDR2 sequences are WSHSY and SAAADI. V was clipped by 6 bases and J by 0 bases; unmatched bases: 5. The length of the CDR3 is 15 residues. The CDR3 region is CASRGQGPANYGYTF. CDR3 bases: TGCGCCAGCAGAGGACAGGGGCCGGCTAACTATGGCTACACCTTC.

The rearrangement joins TRBV25-1 to TRBJ2-5; no clear D gene. The CDR3 loop spans 15 amino acids. The germline V and J ends were trimmed by 3 bases and 3 bases, with 14 bases remaining between them. Germline V lookup: CDR1 MGHDK, CDR2 SYGVNS. The CDR3 DNA reads TGTGCCAGCAGTGACCCAAGACCTCTTGAAGAGACCCAGTACTTC. It encodes CASSDPRPLEETQYF.

This clonotype turned up a few times. The chain has TRBV6-1 and TRBJ1-5; TRBD1 agrees at 7 bases. The germline CDR1 and CDR2 sequences are MNHNS and SASEGT. The CDR3 consists of 15 residues. V shed 6 bases and J 2 bases; nucleotides not matched to a gene: 7. CDR3 loop: CASSKPGTGNQPQHF. The CDR3 coding sequence is TGTGCCAGCAGCAAACCCGGGACAGGCAATCAGCCCCAGCATTTT.

The sample holds a few counts of this clonotype. The rearrangement joins TRBV20-1 to TRBJ2-7; the match to TRBD1 covers 9 bases. This CDR3 comprises 15 residues. V lost 3 bases to trimming and J lost 3 bases; unmatched junction nucleotides: 9. Germline lookup yields CDR1 DFQATT and CDR2 SNEGSKA (reference sequence). DNA of the CDR3: TGCAGTGCTAGTGCTACCGGGACAGGGAACTACGAGCAGTACTTC. This sequence encodes CSASATGTGNYEQYF.

This clonotype has only a few counts. The chain uses TRBV7-9 and TRBJ2-4; D is undetermined. The CDR3 covers 15 residues. Germline V gene sequence: CDR1 SEHNR, CDR2 FQNEAQ (reference sequence). Trimming removed 5 bases at V and 0 bases at J, with 11 bases between. The chain's CDR3 is CASSPVGEAKNIQYF. The CDR3, as DNA: TGTGCCAGCAGCCCCGTTGGGGAAGCCAAAAACATTCAGTACTTC.

This clonotype was counted a few times. The chain couples TRBV20-1 to TRBJ1-5, with D hard to call. The CDR3 is made up of 16 amino acids. V shed 4 bases and J shed 3 bases, with 19 bases lying between them. CDR1 and CDR2 (germline): DFQATT, SNEGSKA (reference sequence). Here the CDR3 DNA reads TGCAGTGCTATCCTTCGGCCACGGGGTCCCAATCAGCCCCAGCATTTT. Encoded protein: CSAILRPRGPNQPQHF.

The rearrangement links TRBV11-3 to TRBJ2-1, with 7 bases lining up with TRBD2. Trimming took 1 base from V and 2 from J; bases not matched to a gene: 8. Per the germline V gene, CDR1 is SGHNT and CDR2 is YENEEA. The CDR3 has 17 amino acids. CDR3 DNA sequence: TGTGCCAGCAGCTTAGGAGGGACTATCAACGCCTACAATGAGCAGTTCTTC. This translates into CASSLGGTINAYNEQFF.

V is TRBV3-1 and J is TRBJ2-2; D not certain. The V end was cut by 3 bases, the J end by 5 bases, with 4 bases between. The CDR3 consists of 12 residues. Germline CDR1 reads LGHDT; CDR2 reads YNNKEL (reference sequence). The chain's CDR3 is CASSQGTGELFF. The CDR3 DNA reads TGTGCCAGCAGCCAGGGGACCGGGGAGCTGTTTTTT.

This clonotype was recorded at least ten times. The chain has TRBV7-2 and TRBJ2-5; tentative D call: TRBD2 (6 bases). V gave up 1 base and J gave up 6 bases, with 18 bases separating them. This CDR3 has 16 amino acids. Germline V gives CDR1 SGHTA, CDR2 FQGNSA. The CDR3 sequence is CASSLGPGVFKKTQYF. DNA for the CDR3: TGTGCCAGCAGCTTAGGACCGGGAGTTTTTAAGAAGACCCAGTACTTC.

This clonotype was counted a few times. The rearrangement joins TRBV15 to TRBJ2-7; TRBD2 agrees at 9 bases. CDR1 is LNHNV, CDR2 YYDKDF, per germline (reference sequence). Trimming at V came to 1 base and at J to 3 bases, leaving 4 bases not matched to a gene. This CDR3 is 15 amino acids long. This CDR3 reads CATSRGREGYYEQYF. CDR3 in DNA: TGTGCCACCAGCAGAGGGCGGGAGGGTTACTACGAGCAGTACTTC.

The V call is TRBV12-3 or TRBV12-4, the J call TRBJ2-1; TRBD2 aligns across 10 bases. CDR3 length: 14 residues. J lost 7 bases, V lost 1 base, and 1 base had no gene match. CDR3 nucleotide sequence: TGTGCCAGCAGTTTAGGGGGACTAGCGAATGAGCAGTTCTTC. This translates into CASSLGGLANEQFF.

This clonotype has a count of ten or more. V and J are TRBV4-2 and TRBJ1-3; tentative D call: TRBD1 (6 bases). The CDR3 spans 16 residues. The V gene's germline CDR1 is LGHNA and CDR2 YNFKEQ. Trimming took off 1 base at V and 2 bases at J, with 12 bases between the two ends. CDR3 nucleotide sequence: TGTGCCAGCAGCCAAGCCAACAGGGCGGCTGGAAACACCATATATTTT. It is translated as CASSQANRAAGNTIYF.

The V call is TRBV7-9, the J call TRBJ2-7; 7 bases map to TRBD2. After removal of 1 base from V and 2 bases from J, the junction contained 8 bases not matched to a gene. The CDR3 runs to 16 residues. CDR1 and CDR2 (germline): SEHNR, FQNEAQ (reference sequence). The DNA for the CDR3 is TGTGCCAGCAGCTTAGGGAATGACGGGAGGACCTACGAGCAGTACTTC. Its translation is CASSLGNDGRTYEQYF.